These 18 T cell receptor beta chains were all obtained from the same sample, sequenced in a study of T cells in Graves' hyperthyroidism and ophthalmopathy. Amplification of TCR beta CDR3 regions used RNA as the template. First-round RT-PCR of the TCR CDR3 relied on the HTBI primer set. Using its own MiXCR run on the multiplex PCR reads, TCRdb lists one record per CDR3 protein. The sample holds over 700,000 distinct CDR3 sequences, about a third seen once. Sequenced input: blood. The origin of the receptors is a woman aged 40 to 55 with Graves' hyperthyroidism.

This clonotype was observed a few times. The junction and the germline gene differ at one end; a read error may be behind it. This chain uses TRBV5-4 with TRBJ2-5; TRBD1 agrees at 12 bases. Germline lookup yields CDR1 SGHNT and CDR2 YYREEE (reference sequence). The CDR3 contains 15 residues. The CDR3 nucleotides read TGCGCCAGCAGCCAAGGGACAGGGGGCGCGGAGACCCAGTACTTC. Encoded protein: CASSQGTGGAETQYF.

This clonotype was counted at least ten times. V is TRBV12-3 or TRBV12-4 and J is TRBJ1-5; the D gene is possibly TRBD1 (6 bases). CDR3 length equals 13 residues. Trimming took 5 bases from V and 9 from J, leaving 14 bases between them. The CDR3 bases are TGTGCCAGCAGTGCGGACAGAAGAAGGCCCCAGCATTTT. This sequence encodes CASSADRRRPQHF.

The chain has TRBV10-3 and TRBJ1-2; D might be TRBD1 (6 bases). The CDR3 has 13 residues. Trimming removed 5 bases from V and 4 bases from J, with 11 bases in between. From germline, CDR1 is ENHRY and CDR2 SYGVKD. The CDR3 sequence is CAISSTGSYGYTF. Here the CDR3 DNA reads TGTGCCATCAGTTCGACAGGTAGCTATGGCTACACCTTC.

This clonotype was detected many times. V is TRBV2 and J is TRBJ2-5, with TRBD2 identical over 9 bases. This CDR3 has 14 residues. V trimming: 4 bases; J trimming: 2 bases; junction bases outside the gene matches: 2. Germline V gene sequence: CDR1 SNHLY, CDR2 FYNNEI. The CDR3 reads CASSGLAVQETQYF. The CDR3 bases are TGTGCCAGCAGTGGACTAGCGGTTCAAGAGACCCAGTACTTC.

This clonotype was counted at least ten times. The genes are TRBV10-2 and TRBJ1-5; D not resolved. Germline-derived CDR1 and CDR2 are WSHSY and SAAADI. Trimming shortened V by 6 bases and J by 5 bases, and 11 bases separated the two germline ends. This CDR3 has 13 amino acids. In DNA form, the CDR3 reads TGCGCCAGCAGCTCCACCAAGGATCAGCCCCAGCATTTT. It translates to CASSSTKDQPQHF.

This clonotype has more than one count but fewer than ten. The J gene is TRBJ1-2, the V gene TRBV10-3; 10 bases match TRBD1. Germline V gives CDR1 ENHRY, CDR2 SYGVKD. With V trimmed by 10 bases and J by 2 bases, 7 bases remained unmatched. This CDR3 spans 14 amino acids. The CDR3 loop reads CASTLTGGNYGYTF. The DNA for the CDR3 is TGTGCCAGCACCTTGACAGGGGGCAACTATGGCTACACCTTC.

This clonotype was seen repeatedly, ten times or more. The chain has TRBV7-9 and TRBJ2-7, with unresolved D. V lost 1 base to trimming and J lost 4 bases, with 8 bases between them. Germline CDR1 SEHNR, CDR2 FQNEAQ (reference sequence). The CDR3 is 13 residues long. DNA of the CDR3: TGTGCCAGCAGCTTAGAGAGCAGTTACGAGCAGTACTTC. Translating gives CASSLESSYEQYF.

This clonotype was seen more than once but under ten times. The gene calls are TRBV7-9 and TRBJ1-3, with unresolved D. V lost 9 bases to trimming and J lost 0 bases, with 12 bases between them. CDR3 size: 14 residues. CDR1 and CDR2 from the germline V gene are SEHNR and FQNEAQ (reference sequence). CDR3 DNA sequence: TGTGCCAGTCAACGAAGAAACTCTGGAAACACCATATATTTT. Residues: CASQRRNSGNTIYF.

Points on this clonotype: A much bigger clone sits one base away, suggesting this may be a read error. The genes are TRBV7-9 and TRBJ2-7; perhaps TRBD1 as D (6 bases). The CDR3 loop spans 13 amino acids. CDR1 is SEHNR and CDR2 is FQNEAQ in the germline V gene (reference sequence). The CDR3 here is CVSSLRQAGEQYF. The CDR3 DNA reads TGCGTCAGCAGCTTGAGACAGGCAGGCGAGCAGTACTTC.

This clonotype appeared many times. The chain uses TRBV29-1 and TRBJ2-2; perhaps TRBD2 as D (6 bases). The CDR3 totals 15 residues. CDR1 and CDR2 (germline): SQVTM, ANQGSEA. V was shortened by 1 base and J by 5 bases, with 14 bases between the two germline ends. As DNA, the CDR3 is TGCAGCGTTGAAGCGTGGGAGGAAGGTACCGGGGAGCTGTTTTTT. The encoded protein is CSVEAWEEGTGELFF.

The chain is built from TRBV7-2 and TRBJ2-2; 8 bases align to TRBD1. This CDR3 comprises 16 residues. J was trimmed by 4 bases and V by 4 bases; bases with no gene match: 8. Germline assignment: CDR1 SGHTA and CDR2 FQGNSA. The CDR3 reads CASSSDREFSTGELFF. The CDR3 DNA sequence: TGTGCCAGCAGCTCGGACAGGGAATTTTCCACCGGGGAGCTGTTTTTT.

This clonotype was seen more than once but under ten times. Germline is not matched at one junction end, which may reflect a read error. This chain connects TRBV6-2 or TRBV6-3 to TRBJ1-5; unclear D gene. The germline V gene has CDR1 MNHEY and CDR2 SVGEGT. The CDR3 runs to 14 residues. The CDR3 spells CASRYLGLNQPQHF. CDR3 coding DNA: TGTGCCAGCAGGTACTTAGGCCTGAATCAGCCCCAGCATTTT.

The chain has TRBV6-6 and TRBJ2-5, with D unclear. The CDR3 length is 14 residues. CDR1 is MNHNY, CDR2 SVGAGI, per germline (reference sequence). With 5 bases removed from V and 4 bases from J, the gap between germline ends came to 14 bases. The CDR3 is CASSRRGLGETQYF. The CDR3 coding sequence is TGTGCCAGCAGTAGGCGAGGCCTCGGAGAGACCCAGTACTTC.

The J gene is TRBJ1-2, the V gene TRBV6-5; D uncertain. V was trimmed by 4 bases and J by 8 bases, leaving 17 bases between them. CDR3 length: 14 amino acids. Germline CDR1 is MNHEY and CDR2 is SVGAGI. CDR3 in DNA: TGTGCCAGCAGTTTATTGAAGGGAGGGCAAGGCTACACCTTC. This gives the protein CASSLLKGGQGYTF.

As for this clonotype: Just one base apart from a much larger clone, this may be a read error. The rearrangement joins TRBV29-1 to TRBJ2-2; 9 nucleotides line up with TRBD2. The CDR3 length is 13 residues. Looked up from germline, CDR1 is SQVTM and CDR2 is ANQGSEA. The V segment lost 6 bases and the J segment 9 bases; nucleotides outside the gene matches: 8. For the CDR3, the DNA is TGCAGCGTATACGTAGCGGGAGATAGGGAGCTGTTTTTT. This translates into CSVYVAGDRELFF.

In its sample, this clonotype was seen many times. The chain couples TRBV29-1 to TRBJ1-4; D not certain. This CDR3 is built from 13 residues. With 1 base removed from V and 16 bases from J, the gap between germline ends came to 19 bases. Germline V gives CDR1 SQVTM, CDR2 ANQGSEA. The CDR3 protein is CSVEVSVPLRQFF. In DNA, the CDR3 is TGCAGCGTTGAAGTATCCGTTCCTCTTAGACAGTTTTTT. Full variable domain (missing parts from reference TRBV29-1 and TRBJ1-4): SAVISQKPSRDICQRGTSLTIQCQVDSQVTMMFWYRQQPGQSLTLIATANQGSEATYESGFVIDKFPISRPNLTFSTLTVSNMSPEDSSIYLCSVEVSVPLRQFFGSGTQLSVL.

This clonotype was recorded a few times. Relative to the germline gene, one junction end is altered; a read error may explain this. The rearrangement joins TRBV10-1 to TRBJ1-2; tentatively, D is TRBD1 (5 bases). The CDR3 covers 13 residues. Looked up from germline, CDR1 is WNHNN and CDR2 is SYGVQD (reference sequence). The CDR3 here is CASRVRGGYGYTF. For the CDR3, the DNA is TGTGCCAGCAGGGTAAGGGGAGGCTATGGCTACACCTTC.

At least ten counts were recorded for this clonotype. The chain employs TRBV20-1 and TRBJ1-2; D is ambiguous. The CDR3 is 16 residues long. Germline loops: CDR1 DFQATT, CDR2 SNEGSKA (reference sequence). V lost 3 bases to trimming and J lost 2 bases, with 19 bases between them. The CDR3, as DNA: TGCAGTGCTAGCTCTGATCCCATCGGAAGGAACTATGGCTACACCTTC. This codes for CSASSDPIGRNYGYTF.